This is a list of T cell receptor beta chains from one sample in a study of blood T cell repertoires in COVID-19. The assay was immunoSEQ multiplex PCR, and TCRdb's table has in-frame clones only and misses some. Of under 300,000 clones listed, roughly 90% were seen once; the top ten hold around 1%. Sequenced material: PBMCs or T cells enriched from blood (not recorded which). These receptors all stem from a woman in her thirties who had recovered from COVID-19. Each CDR3 is given with its conserved first and last residue. A D gene is named only where the DNA matches it firmly.

J | V | length | D | CDR3
TRBJ2-5 | TRBV23-1 | 18 | TRBD2 | CARIRVLGSGGAQETQYF
TRBJ1-1 | TRBV3-1/TRBV3-2 | 12 | - | CASSQAGDRAFF
TRBJ2-2 | TRBV28 | 15 | - | CASSPPGTIAGELFF
TRBJ2-7 | TRBV7-9 | 14 | - | CASAPGSSNYEQYF
TRBJ1-2 | TRBV2 | 14 | - | CASSSLTANYGYTF
TRBJ2-1 | TRBV5-1 | 16 | TRBD2 | CASSLNILAGVNEQFF
TRBJ1-2 | TRBV7-2 | 15 | - | CASSPRDSGDYGYTF
TRBJ2-5 | TRBV24-1 | 15 | TRBD1 | CATSVATGGLETQYF
TRBJ1-6 | TRBV30 | 19 | - | CAWSVQERTENSYNSPLHF
TRBJ2-1 | TRBV4-3 | 14 | TRBD2 | CASSDPGLDNEQFF
TRBJ1-2 | TRBV6-1 | 14 | - | CASSEAPPRGSYTF
TRBJ1-5 | TRBV5-1 | 15 | TRBD1 | CASSLAGQGNQPQHF
TRBJ2-1 | TRBV4-1 | 12 | - | CASTPGGDEQFF
TRBJ1-6 | TRBV2 | 13 | - | CASRLSRGSPLHF
TRBJ1-1 | TRBV24-1 | 15 | TRBD1 | CATSDGTGRYTEAFF
TRBJ1-2 | TRBV6-5 | 15 | - | CASSRHGGRSYGYTF
TRBJ1-6 | TRBV7-9 | 13 | - | CASSAPRDSPLHF
TRBJ1-1 | TRBV9 | 14 | - | CASSPQGPNTEAFF
TRBJ2-5 | TRBV13 | 14 | - | CASSLPGRRGTQYF
TRBJ2-7 | TRBV9 | 16 | - | CASSVGPVPGVSEQYF
TRBJ1-6 | TRBV6-6 | 14 | TRBD1 | CASSYGDRGSPLHF
TRBJ1-2 | TRBV19 | 14 | - | CASSMGAYYYGYTF
TRBJ2-2 | TRBV5-1 | 13 | - | CASSLVDSGELFF
TRBJ1-5 | TRBV6-1 | 15 | - | CASSDTGEDNQPQHF
TRBJ2-3 | TRBV9 | 13 | - | CASSATGPDTQYF
TRBJ1-2 | TRBV19 | 16 | - | CASSISITEHNYGYTF
TRBJ2-4 | TRBV27 | 15 | TRBD1 | CASSLSRDRANIQYF
TRBJ2-2 | TRBV19 | 17 | TRBD2 | CASSMGWEGKNTGELFF